The rows below give T cell receptor beta chains drawn from one sample of a study of T cell responses to AZD1222 COVID-19 vaccine. Clones were read by immunoSEQ multiplex PCR, and TCRdb kept only the in-frame ones, dropping some. The sample has approximately 99,000 clones; 89% are singletons. Sequencing was performed on peripheral blood, taken on day 0 of MenACWY control vaccination. The receptor set was obtained from an adult in good health. Each CDR3 is given with its conserved first and last residue. The D gene is left open where the match is weak. Not every row has a clone size; where given, it reads once, few, many or a size class.

CDR3: CASSWGYEQYF
DNA: TGTGCCAGCTCCTGGGGGTACGAGCAGTACTTC
size: -
V: TRBV7-9
D: -
J: TRBJ2-7

CDR3: CASSPGGGWSTGELFF
DNA: TGTGCCAGCAGTCCTGGGGGAGGGTGGAGCACCGGGGAGCTGTTTTTT
size: -
V: TRBV3-1/TRBV3-2
D: TRBD2
J: TRBJ2-2

CDR3: CASSQGGGWNTEAFF
DNA: TGCGCCAGCAGCCAAGGGGGGGGATGGAACACTGAAGCTTTCTTT
size: -
V: TRBV4-3
D: -
J: TRBJ1-1

CDR3: CASSLAQAGRDTEAFF
DNA: TGTGCCAGCAGCTTGGCGCAGGCAGGGAGGGACACTGAAGCTTTCTTT
size: -
V: TRBV7-8
D: -
J: TRBJ1-1

CDR3: CASSQGPATGRKQPQHF
DNA: TGCGCCAGCAGCCAAGGACCTGCGACAGGGAGAAAGCAGCCCCAGCATTTT
size: few
V: TRBV4-1
D: TRBD1
J: TRBJ1-5

CDR3: CASRGGGTDTQYF
DNA: TGTGCCAGCAGAGGGGGGGGCACAGATACGCAGTATTTT
size: -
V: TRBV6-5
D: -
J: TRBJ2-3

CDR3: CASSLYGTANTEAFF
DNA: TGTGCCAGCAGTTTATATGGGACAGCGAACACTGAAGCTTTCTTT
size: few
V: TRBV27
D: TRBD1
J: TRBJ1-1

CDR3: CASSLIEGQSEAFF
DNA: TGTGCCAGCAGCTTGATTGAGGGACAGTCTGAAGCTTTCTTT
size: -
V: TRBV5-4
D: TRBD1
J: TRBJ1-1

CDR3: CASTVVGDTQYF
DNA: TGTGCCAGCACCGTGGTCGGGGATACGCAGTATTTT
size: -
V: TRBV12-3/TRBV12-4
D: -
J: TRBJ2-3

CDR3: CASSLDRGTYGYTF
DNA: TGTGCCAGCAGCTTGGACAGGGGGACCTATGGCTACACCTTC
size: -
V: TRBV7-9
D: TRBD1
J: TRBJ1-2

CDR3: CASSKGTNGYTF
DNA: TGTGCCAGCAGCAAAGGGACTAATGGCTACACCTTC
size: once
V: TRBV21-1
D: -
J: TRBJ1-2

CDR3: CASSILQAGANVLTF
DNA: TGTGCCAGTAGTATTCTGCAGGCAGGGGCCAACGTCCTGACTTTC
size: few
V: TRBV19
D: -
J: TRBJ2-6

CDR3: CASGDRAYEQYF
DNA: TGTGCCAGCGGCGACAGAGCCTACGAGCAGTACTTC
size: -
V: TRBV7-2
D: -
J: TRBJ2-7

CDR3: CASSDSGGSMNTEAFF
DNA: TGTGCCAGCAGTGATTCAGGGGGGTCCATGAACACTGAAGCTTTCTTT
size: -
V: TRBV2
D: TRBD1
J: TRBJ1-1

CDR3: CAWSVRYGYTF
DNA: TGTGCCTGGAGTGTGAGGTATGGCTACACCTTC
size: -
V: TRBV30
D: -
J: TRBJ1-2

CDR3: CASSSSRTGRGEKLFF
DNA: TGTGCCAGCAGCTCCAGTAGGACAGGAAGGGGTGAAAAACTGTTTTTT
size: once
V: TRBV7-9
D: TRBD1
J: TRBJ1-4

CDR3: CASKRVADNTGELFF
DNA: TGTGCCAGCAAAAGGGTAGCGGACAACACCGGGGAGCTGTTTTTT
size: -
V: TRBV7-2
D: -
J: TRBJ2-2

CDR3: CASSPAGRDGYTF
DNA: TGTGCCAGCAGCCCCGCGGGGAGGGATGGCTACACCTTC
size: -
V: TRBV6-5
D: -
J: TRBJ1-2

CDR3: CASSFWPQHF
DNA: TGTGCCAGCAGCTTCTGGCCCCAGCATTTT
size: -
V: TRBV5-5
D: -
J: TRBJ1-5

CDR3: CAWSVGYSNQPQHF
DNA: TGTGCCTGGAGTGTTGGGTATAGCAATCAGCCCCAGCATTTT
size: -
V: TRBV30
D: -
J: TRBJ1-5

CDR3: CASSVTGTANSPLHF
DNA: TGTGCCAGCAGTGTTACCGGGACAGCCAATTCACCCCTCCACTTT
size: -
V: TRBV2
D: TRBD1
J: TRBJ1-6

CDR3: CASSDRIYGYTF
DNA: TGTGCCAGCTCCGACAGGATATATGGCTACACCTTC
size: -
V: TRBV28
D: -
J: TRBJ1-2

CDR3: CASSVDRQGVNTEAFF
DNA: TGTGCCAGTAGTGTGGACAGGCAGGGGGTAAACACTGAAGCTTTCTTT
size: -
V: TRBV19
D: TRBD1
J: TRBJ1-1

CDR3: CASSYPDRLNTEAFF
DNA: TGTGCCAGCAGTTACCCGGACAGGCTGAACACTGAAGCTTTCTTT
size: -
V: TRBV6-5
D: TRBD1
J: TRBJ1-1

CDR3: CASSQGYGNEGNIQYF
DNA: TGTGCCAGCAGCCAAGGGTACGGTAACGAGGGAAACATTCAGTACTTC
size: -
V: TRBV3-1/TRBV3-2
D: -
J: TRBJ2-4

CDR3: CASSIFPGGGVNEQFF
DNA: TGTGCCAGTAGTATCTTCCCGGGCGGGGGGGTCAATGAGCAGTTCTTC
size: -
V: TRBV19
D: TRBD2
J: TRBJ2-1

CDR3: CASSPSGTGYEQYF
DNA: TGCGCCAGCAGCCCTTCCGGGACGGGTTACGAGCAGTACTTC
size: -
V: TRBV4-1
D: -
J: TRBJ2-7

CDR3: CASSLGNQPQHF
DNA: TGTGCCAGCAGTTTAGGGAATCAGCCCCAGCATTTT
size: -
V: TRBV6-5
D: -
J: TRBJ1-5

CDR3: CASSRGRELFF
DNA: TGTGCCAGCAGCAGGGGGCGGGAACTGTTTTTT
size: -
V: TRBV6-5
D: TRBD1
J: TRBJ1-4

CDR3: CASSLQSNNQPQHF
DNA: TGTGCCAGCAGCTTACAATCCAACAATCAGCCCCAGCATTTT
size: -
V: TRBV7-9
D: -
J: TRBJ1-5

CDR3: CASSPLQGRNEKLFF
DNA: TGTGCCAGCAGCCCCTTACAGGGAAGGAATGAAAAACTGTTTTTT
size: -
V: TRBV14
D: -
J: TRBJ1-4

CDR3: CASSGAVGTGELFF
DNA: TGCGCCAGCAGCGGCGCGGTTGGGACCGGGGAGCTGTTTTTT
size: -
V: TRBV5-1
D: -
J: TRBJ2-2

CDR3: CASSPRPSGGELFF
DNA: TGCGCCAGCAGCCCAAGGCCATCAGGCGGGGAGCTGTTTTTT
size: -
V: TRBV5-1
D: -
J: TRBJ2-2

CDR3: CASSEDRGRNTEAFF
DNA: TGCGCCAGCAGTGAGGACAGGGGTAGGAACACTGAAGCTTTCTTT
size: -
V: TRBV10-1
D: TRBD1
J: TRBJ1-1

CDR3: CASSLFQGGNQPQHF
DNA: TGTGCCAGCAGCTTATTCCAGGGTGGCAATCAGCCCCAGCATTTT
size: -
V: TRBV7-6
D: -
J: TRBJ1-5

CDR3: CASSLDRVTGKAFF
DNA: TGTGCCAGCAGCTTAGATCGGGTGACAGGGAAAGCTTTCTTT
size: -
V: TRBV11-2
D: TRBD1
J: TRBJ1-1

CDR3: CASSWTWTTNEKLFF
DNA: TGCGCCAGCAGCTGGACATGGACAACTAATGAAAAACTGTTTTTT
size: few
V: TRBV5-1
D: -
J: TRBJ1-4

CDR3: CASSDLLRPQHF
DNA: TGTGCCAGCAGTGACCTGCTACGACCCCAGCATTTT
size: -
V: TRBV6-1
D: -
J: TRBJ1-5

CDR3: CASSTGQFANTEAFF
DNA: TGCGCCAGCAGCACAGGACAGTTCGCGAACACTGAAGCTTTCTTT
size: -
V: TRBV5-1
D: -
J: TRBJ1-1

CDR3: CASSYGPGSYEQYF
DNA: TGTGCCAGCAGTTACGGTCCAGGCTCCTACGAGCAGTACTTC
size: -
V: TRBV6-5
D: -
J: TRBJ2-7

CDR3: CASSGTGVNTEAFF
DNA: TGCGCCAGCAGCGGGACAGGGGTGAACACTGAAGCTTTCTTT
size: -
V: TRBV5-1
D: TRBD1
J: TRBJ1-1

CDR3: CASSFTSGGYNEQFF
DNA: TGTGCCAGCAGCTTCACTAGCGGGGGGTACAATGAGCAGTTCTTC
size: -
V: TRBV7-3
D: TRBD2
J: TRBJ2-1